Each of the 27 T cell receptor beta chains below was sequenced from the same sample in a study of T cells in Graves' hyperthyroidism and ophthalmopathy. The source material, RNA transcripts, was used to amplify TCR beta CDR3 regions. With the HTBI primer set, the TCR CDR3 went through a first round of RT-PCR. TCRdb itself ran the multiplex PCR reads through MiXCR, one entry per CDR3 protein. The sample lists hundreds of thousands of distinct CDR3 sequences, under 20% seen once, with 3.5% to 4% in the top ten. What was sequenced was blood. The receptor source for this set is a woman in her 30s with Graves' hyperthyroidism.

This clonotype was detected many times. This rearrangement joins TRBV12-3 or TRBV12-4 to TRBJ2-1; the D gene is possibly TRBD1 (6 bases). The CDR3 runs 13 residues. The V end lost 8 bases, the J end lost 4 bases, and 12 bases lay between the germline ends. The CDR3 loop is CASQPDRYNEQFF. The DNA for the CDR3 is TGTGCCAGCCAACCGGACAGATACAATGAGCAGTTCTTC.

The chain recombines TRBV29-1 with TRBJ2-7, with 8 nucleotides matching TRBD1. With 5 bases clipped from V and 2 bases from J, the junction kept 5 bases outside the gene matches. Per the germline V gene, CDR1 is SQVTM and CDR2 is ANQGSEA. This CDR3 comprises 13 residues. The CDR3 sequence: CSVFRDRTYEQYF. The CDR3 DNA reads TGCAGCGTTTTCCGGGACAGGACCTACGAGCAGTACTTC.

This clonotype was seen repeatedly, ten times or more. This sequence joins TRBV7-6 and TRBJ2-7; a possible D gene is TRBD2 (5 bases). The germline CDR1 and CDR2 sequences are SGHVS and FNYEAQ. Between the trimmed V and J ends, which lost 0 bases and 4 bases, there was a span of 10 bases. This CDR3 has 14 residues. CDR3 sequence reads: CASSLAAVPYEQYF. The CDR3 DNA follows: TGTGCCAGCAGCTTAGCAGCGGTACCATACGAGCAGTACTTC.

The gene calls are TRBV6-2 or TRBV6-3 and TRBJ2-1, with 9 bases aligning to TRBD2. Trimming removed 6 bases from V and 4 bases from J; junction bases left unmatched: 7. Germline loops: CDR1 MNHEY, CDR2 SVGEGT. The CDR3 sequence is 15 residues long. The CDR3 DNA reads as TGTGCCAGCAGGCCGCGCGGGAGGGGGTACAATGAGCAGTTCTTC. It codes for CASRPRGRGYNEQFF.

J is TRBJ2-2 and V is TRBV6-5; a possible D gene is TRBD2 (5 bases). This CDR3 spans 16 amino acids. Germline-derived CDR1 and CDR2 are MNHEY and SVGAGI. The germline V and J ends were trimmed by 0 bases and 4 bases, with 12 bases remaining between them. The CDR3 sequence is CASSYSRADFTGELFF. As DNA, the CDR3 is TGTGCCAGCAGTTACTCCCGAGCGGACTTCACCGGGGAGCTGTTTTTT.

Many counts were recorded for this clonotype. The chain links TRBV12-3 or TRBV12-4 to TRBJ2-2; 10 positions match TRBD2. Trimming removed 8 bases from V and 1 base from J; junction bases left unmatched: 13. This CDR3 contains 18 residues. The CDR3 protein is CASVPGSGRGENTGELFF. DNA for the CDR3: TGTGCCAGCGTCCCCGGGAGCGGGAGGGGAGAGAACACCGGGGAGCTGTTTTTT.

The chain joins TRBV28 to TRBJ2-3, with 7 positions matching TRBD2. The V gene end was trimmed by 8 bases and the J gene end by 0 bases; junction bases not matched to a gene: 8. Germline values: CDR1 MDHEN, CDR2 SYDVKM. The CDR3 covers 15 residues. The CDR3 loop reads CASRSGGGSTDTQYF. The DNA of the CDR3 is TGTGCCAGCCGATCCGGCGGGGGTAGCACAGATACGCAGTATTTT.

This clonotype has ten or more counts. This chain joins TRBV29-1 and TRBJ1-2, with a weak D call TRBD1 (5 bases). The CDR3 is made up of 12 amino acids. The V gene lost 4 bases and the J gene lost 8 bases, with 14 bases spanning the gap. Looked up from germline, CDR1 is SQVTM and CDR2 is ANQGSEA. CDR3 in amino acids: CSVGRDAGGYTF. CDR3 nucleotide sequence: TGCAGCGTTGGCAGGGACGCCGGAGGCTACACCTTC.

V gene TRBV11-2 combines with J gene TRBJ1-5; D possibly corresponds to TRBD1 (5 bases). The germline gives CDR1 SGHAT, CDR2 FQNNGV. The CDR3 totals 16 residues. V lost 5 bases and J 1 base, leaving 15 bases between the germline ends. The CDR3: CASSQLLGASNQPQHF. In nucleotides, the CDR3 is TGTGCCAGCAGCCAATTGTTAGGGGCGAGCAATCAGCCCCAGCATTTT.

Turning to this clonotype: This may stem from a read error, because a much larger clone lies one nucleotide away. The chain employs TRBV27 and TRBJ2-1, with 8 bases fitting TRBD1. Germline CDR1 MNHEY, CDR2 SMNVEV (reference sequence). Germline trimming cut 7 bases from V and 5 bases from J; bases unmatched to any gene: 7. This CDR3 contains 14 residues. The CDR3 region is CASTTGGSHNEQFF. Written as DNA, the CDR3 is TGTGCCAGCACCACAGGGGGGTCCCACAATGAGCAGTTCTTC.

In this sample, this clonotype turned up many times. The V call is TRBV7-2, the J call TRBJ2-1, with D possibly being TRBD2 (6 bases). In germline, CDR1 is SGHTA, CDR2 FQGNSA. The length of the CDR3 is 16 residues. The germline V and J ends were trimmed by 2 bases and 8 bases, with 19 bases remaining between them. CDR3 amino acids: CASSLFQGRGSHEQFF. The CDR3 DNA reads as TGTGCCAGCAGCTTATTCCAGGGTCGGGGGAGTCATGAGCAGTTCTTC.

This clonotype was observed at least ten times. This chain joins TRBV5-1 and TRBJ1-1, with TRBD1 identical over 9 bases. Germline V lookup: CDR1 SGHRS, CDR2 YFSETQ. The CDR3 has 14 amino acids. The V and J ends lost 4 bases and 5 bases, in that order; junction bases with no gene match: 6. The CDR3 coding sequence is TGCGCCAGCAGCCCTGGGACAGGGTGGACTGAAGCTTTCTTT. It encodes CASSPGTGWTEAFF.

This clonotype was detected many times. J is TRBJ2-3 and V is TRBV11-2; no reliable D call. Germline CDR1 and CDR2: SGHAT and FQNNGV. V lost 1 base to trimming and J lost 3 bases, with 8 bases between them. The CDR3 loop spans 14 amino acids. The chain's CDR3 is CASSLVVGTDTQYF. The CDR3 bases are TGTGCCAGCAGCTTAGTGGTAGGGACAGATACGCAGTATTTT.

This clonotype was seen a few times. The chain carries TRBV19 and TRBJ2-1, with 10 bases that match TRBD1. Germline values: CDR1 LNHDA, CDR2 SQIVND (reference sequence). V was pared by 3 bases and J by 6 bases, with 5 bases of the junction left unmatched. CDR3 length: 15 residues. CDR3: CASSIDRGPGNEQFF. The CDR3 DNA reads as TGTGCCAGTAGTATCGACAGGGGGCCAGGCAATGAGCAGTTCTTC.

This clonotype was counted ten times or more. The V gene is TRBV2, the J gene TRBJ2-1; D is perhaps TRBD2 (6 bases). This CDR3 contains 15 residues. Germline loops: CDR1 SNHLY, CDR2 FYNNEI. The V end lost 3 bases, the J end lost 5 bases, and 14 bases lay between the germline ends. The CDR3 DNA follows: TGTGCCAGCAGTGACCGGGACTTCAATAACAATGAGCAGTTCTTC. Encoded protein: CASSDRDFNNNEQFF.

This clonotype has only a few counts. The V call is TRBV13, the J call TRBJ1-3, with unresolved D. CDR1 PRHDT and CDR2 FYEKMQ come from the germline V gene (reference sequence). This CDR3 is built from 11 residues. Trimming left V 4 bases short and J 9 bases short, with 7 bases between. The CDR3 region is CASSSPGTIYF. For the CDR3, the DNA is TGTGCCAGCAGCTCCCCGGGCACCATATATTTT.

This rearrangement joins TRBV3-1 to TRBJ1-6, with a weak D call TRBD1 (6 bases). Germline V gives CDR1 LGHDT, CDR2 YNNKEL (reference sequence). Trimming cost V 5 bases and J 0 bases, with 14 bases left between them. The CDR3 length is 17 residues. DNA of the CDR3: TGTGCCAGCAGCTTCCGGGACACGAGCTCCTATAATTCACCCCTCCACTTT. Protein sequence: CASSFRDTSSYNSPLHF.

The chain is built from TRBV5-1 and TRBJ2-5, with 10 nucleotides matching TRBD2. This CDR3 contains 16 residues. With V trimmed by 1 base and J by 1 base, 4 bases remained unmatched. Germline loops: CDR1 SGHRS, CDR2 YFSETQ. The CDR3 here is CASSLRTSGPQETQYF. The CDR3 DNA reads TGCGCCAGCAGCTTGCGGACTAGCGGCCCCCAAGAGACCCAGTACTTC.

The rearrangement uses TRBV29-1 and TRBJ2-3, with D uncertain. This CDR3 contains 14 residues. The V end lost 1 base, the J end lost 0 bases, and 8 bases lay between the germline ends. Germline V gives CDR1 SQVTM, CDR2 ANQGSEA. CDR3 nucleotides: TGCAGCGTTGAAGGGTGGGCTAGCACAGATACGCAGTATTTT. Translating it yields CSVEGWASTDTQYF.

This clonotype has at least ten counts. This chain uses TRBV2 with TRBJ2-1, with D possibly being TRBD2 (5 bases). The V and J ends lost 8 bases and 4 bases respectively, with 15 bases between them. The CDR3 length is 14 residues. The germline gives CDR1 SNHLY, CDR2 FYNNEI. The CDR3 region has the DNA TGTGCCAGCCTTCTCCAGAGCGGATACAATGAGCAGTTCTTC. As protein: CASLLQSGYNEQFF.

The gene calls are TRBV5-1 and TRBJ1-1, with D possibly being TRBD1 (6 bases). Trimming cost V 8 bases and J 6 bases, with 11 bases left between them. The CDR3 loop spans 11 amino acids. Per the germline V gene, CDR1 is SGHRS and CDR2 is YFSETQ. For the CDR3, the DNA is TGCGCCAGTACCACAGGGCCTGAAGCTTTCTTT. It translates to CASTTGPEAFF.

This clonotype was detected ten times or more. The chain combines TRBV28 with TRBJ2-5, with 11 positions matching TRBD2. The CDR3 is 16 amino acids. J lost 1 base, V lost 5 bases, and 6 bases had no gene match. The germline gives CDR1 MDHEN, CDR2 SYDVKM. CDR3 in amino acids: CASSPLAGGTQETQYF. The DNA for the CDR3 is TGTGCCAGCAGTCCCCTAGCGGGAGGTACCCAAGAGACCCAGTACTTC.

This clonotype was seen at least ten times. The chain combines TRBV6-1 with TRBJ2-2; no firm D call. The CDR3 covers 17 residues. CDR1 is MNHNS, CDR2 SASEGT, per germline. The V gene lost 6 bases and the J gene lost 1 base, with 18 bases spanning the gap. The CDR3 sequence is CASRLSWVPLNTGELFF. Written as DNA, the CDR3 is TGTGCCAGCAGATTATCGTGGGTGCCCTTGAACACCGGGGAGCTGTTTTTT.

The rearrangement links TRBV2 to TRBJ2-7; D ambiguous. V was cut by 5 bases and J by 7 bases, with 6 bases left in between. CDR3 length equals 10 residues. Germline V gives CDR1 SNHLY, CDR2 FYNNEI. CDR3 sequence: CASSWVEQYF. DNA of the CDR3: TGTGCCAGCAGTTGGGTTGAGCAGTACTTC.

The rearrangement joins TRBV9 to TRBJ2-2; D remains ambiguous. The CDR3 is 15 amino acids. V lost 2 bases and J 5 bases, leaving 13 bases between the germline ends. Germline values: CDR1 SGDLS, CDR2 YYNGEE. CDR3 sequence reads: CASSVWEMATGELFF. The DNA of the CDR3 is TGTGCCAGCAGCGTCTGGGAAATGGCAACCGGGGAGCTGTTTTTT.

This clonotype was counted at least ten times. J is TRBJ2-7 and V is TRBV6-1, with D perhaps TRBD2 (5 bases). This CDR3 spans 15 amino acids. Germline V lookup: CDR1 MNHNS, CDR2 SASEGT. Trimming shortened V by 6 bases and J by 0 bases, and 15 bases separated the two germline ends. CDR3 in amino acids: CASRRGPPSSYEQYF. CDR3 nucleotide sequence: TGTGCCAGCAGGAGAGGGCCTCCGAGCTCCTACGAGCAGTACTTC.

This clonotype was seen many times. This sequence joins TRBV19 and TRBJ2-7; 10 nucleotides line up with TRBD1. CDR3 length: 14 residues. CDR1 and CDR2 from the germline V gene are LNHDA and SQIVND (reference sequence). J was trimmed by 6 bases and V by 4 bases; bases with no gene match: 6. The CDR3 bases are TGTGCCAGTAGTACCGGGACAGGGGCCACCGAGCAGTACTTC. The encoded protein is CASSTGTGATEQYF.